The source of this TCR beta chain is a study of blood T cells in healthy people across ages. Findings and caveats of the study: Estimated diversity, derived from one million T cells, was regarded as an underestimate. The CMV status of each donor remained undetermined, and this could have confounded shifts in expanded clonotypes.

A sample-barcoded 5' primer and a J-beta primer mix were used in a second PCR of roughly 7 to 11 cycles. TCRdb redid the calling of the 5' RACE reads with MiXCR, one entry per CDR3 protein. Of hundreds of thousands of distinct CDR3 sequences in the sample, approximately 48% were seen once. V trimming: 0 bases; J trimming: 0 bases; junction bases outside the gene matches: 10. The CDR3 has 20 amino acids. Germline V lookup: CDR1 MNHEY, CDR2 SMNVEV (reference sequence). Regarding this clonotype: Its antigen is not known.

It was approximately 9 milliliters of peripheral blood that were drawn from each donor. This sequence originates from a man aged 55 to 70 in good health. J is TRBJ2-1 and V is TRBV27; 11 bases map to TRBD2. The sample comprised blood. The CDR3 here is CASSLSSASGGPSSYNEQFF. The CDR3 DNA follows: TGTGCCAGCAGTTTATCGTCGGCTAGCGGGGGGCCAAGCTCCTACAATGAGCAGTTCTTC.